In this sample, the clone carrying this T cell receptor (beta chain) turned up a few times. Its antigen is undetermined. This entry comes from a study of T cell repertoires in cytomegalovirus infection. Study outcomes and limitations: Cumulative public TCR beta family frequency identified carriers of CMV plus the relevant HLA.

One entry per CDR3 protein results from TCRdb running MiXCR on the reads. The sample has around 630,000 distinct CDR3 sequences, roughly a quarter seen once. CDR3 length equals 14 residues. Trimming cost V 2 bases and J 2 bases, with 13 bases left between them. CDR1 is SQVTM, CDR2 ANQGSEA, per germline. The origin of this receptor is a human donor in good health (CMV status not recorded). Some clones in this sample may be carry-over from other donors' samples. The sample was CD8+ T cells from PBMCs. The chain uses TRBV29-1 and TRBJ2-7, with D hard to call. The CDR3 nucleotides read TGCAGCGTTGAACTGTTCCGGTCCCCCTACGAGCAGTACTTC. Translating it yields CSVELFRSPYEQYF.